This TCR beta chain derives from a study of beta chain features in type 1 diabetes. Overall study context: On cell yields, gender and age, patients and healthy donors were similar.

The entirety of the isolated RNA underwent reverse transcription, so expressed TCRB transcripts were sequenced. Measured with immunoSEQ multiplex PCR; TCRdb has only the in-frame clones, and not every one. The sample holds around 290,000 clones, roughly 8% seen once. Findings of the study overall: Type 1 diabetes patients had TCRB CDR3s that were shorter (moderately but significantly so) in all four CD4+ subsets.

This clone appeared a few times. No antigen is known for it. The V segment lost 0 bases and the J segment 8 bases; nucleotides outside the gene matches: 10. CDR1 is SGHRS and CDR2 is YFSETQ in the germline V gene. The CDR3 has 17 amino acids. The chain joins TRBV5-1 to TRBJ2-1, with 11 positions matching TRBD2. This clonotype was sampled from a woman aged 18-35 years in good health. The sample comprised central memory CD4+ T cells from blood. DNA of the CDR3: TGCGCCAGCAGCTTGGTTAGTAGCGGGAGGGCCGTCTATGAGCAGTTCTTC. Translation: CASSLVSSGRAVYEQFF.